This T cell receptor beta chain was profiled in a study of cytomegalovirus exposure and HLA in healthy donors. Study-level findings and limits: Productive status was seen about 90% or about 30% of the time for most TCR beta V segments in an earlier analysis. TCR beta chains numbering some 160 were designated cytomegalovirus-associated. Sequencing artifact likely explains a cluster of highly shared sequence variants.

Primers included in the PCR were 60 Vbeta and 13 Jbeta primers. Sequencing used immunoSEQ multiplex PCR; TCRdb keeps in-frame clones, though not all of them. The repertoire consists of fewer than 100,000 clones, with around 80% occurring once and the leading ten covering around 2.5%. The V and J ends lost 0 bases and 0 bases respectively, with 7 bases between them. CDR3 length: 15 residues. The germline V gene has CDR1 SGHRS and CDR2 YFSETQ. Healthy bone marrow donors formed the donor group. Comment on this clone: Its antigen is unknown. The same CDR3 arises from other DNA sequences in this sample as well.

The sample taken for sequencing was PBMCs. This sequence was found in a male donor in good health and CMV-seropositive. The chain recombines TRBV5-1 with TRBJ1-3; D is uncertain. The CDR3 bases are TGCGCCAGCAGCTTGGACGGGAGCTCTGGAAACACCATATATTTT. It specifies CASSLDGSSGNTIYF.